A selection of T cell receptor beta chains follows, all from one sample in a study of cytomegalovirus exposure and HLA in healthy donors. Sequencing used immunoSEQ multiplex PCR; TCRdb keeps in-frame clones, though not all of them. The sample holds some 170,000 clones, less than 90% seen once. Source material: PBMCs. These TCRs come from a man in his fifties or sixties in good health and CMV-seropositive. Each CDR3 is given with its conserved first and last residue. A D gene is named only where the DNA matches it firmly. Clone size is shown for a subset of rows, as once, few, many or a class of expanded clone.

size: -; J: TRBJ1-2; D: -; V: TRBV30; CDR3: CAWRNQGWNYGYTF; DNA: TGTGCCTGGAGAAACCAGGGGTGGAACTATGGCTACACCTTC
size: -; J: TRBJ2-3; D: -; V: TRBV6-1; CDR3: CASSASGVWDTQYF; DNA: TGTGCCAGCAGTGCCTCCGGGGTCTGGGATACGCAGTATTTT
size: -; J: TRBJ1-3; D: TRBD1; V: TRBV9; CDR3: CASSVGQGATGNTIYF; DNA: TGTGCCAGCAGCGTGGGACAGGGGGCAACTGGAAACACCATATATTTT
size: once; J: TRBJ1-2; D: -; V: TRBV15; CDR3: CATSRDAGKDYGYTF; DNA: TGTGCCACCAGCAGAGATGCAGGGAAGGACTATGGCTACACCTTC
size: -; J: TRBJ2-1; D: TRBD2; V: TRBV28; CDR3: CASSPRAGVSQDEQFF; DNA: TGTGCCAGCAGTCCGCGAGCGGGAGTGTCTCAGGATGAGCAGTTCTTC
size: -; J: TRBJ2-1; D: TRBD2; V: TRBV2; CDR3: CASRRREGRNEQFF; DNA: TGTGCCAGCAGACGCAGGGAGGGGAGGAATGAGCAGTTCTTC
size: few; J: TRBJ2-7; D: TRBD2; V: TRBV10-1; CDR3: CASSERREGLYEQYF; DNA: TGCGCCAGCAGTGAGCGGCGGGAGGGCCTGTACGAGCAGTACTTC
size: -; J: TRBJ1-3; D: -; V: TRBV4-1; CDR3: CASSQVPGNTAGNTIYF; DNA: TGCGCCAGCAGCCAAGTACCGGGAAACACCGCTGGAAACACCATATATTTT
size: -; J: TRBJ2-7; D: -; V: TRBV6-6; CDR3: CASSYAIQRTTYEQYF; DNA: TGTGCCAGCAGTTACGCTATCCAGCGGACCACCTACGAGCAGTACTTC
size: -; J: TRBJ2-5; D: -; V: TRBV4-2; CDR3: CASSRAGASGEETQYF; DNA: TGTGCCAGCAGCCGAGCGGGTGCGTCTGGGGAAGAGACCCAGTACTTC
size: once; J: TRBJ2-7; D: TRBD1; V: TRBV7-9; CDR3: CASSPSFRDSSYEQYF; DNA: TGTGCCAGCAGCCCTTCCTTCCGGGACAGTTCCTACGAGCAGTACTTC
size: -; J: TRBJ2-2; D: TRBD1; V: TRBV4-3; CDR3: CASSRTGLTGELFF; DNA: TGCGCCAGCAGCCGGACAGGGCTGACCGGGGAGCTGTTTTTT
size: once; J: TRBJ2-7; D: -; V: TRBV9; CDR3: CASSVATSSYEQYF; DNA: TGTGCCAGCAGCGTAGCCACTAGCTCCTACGAGCAGTACTTC
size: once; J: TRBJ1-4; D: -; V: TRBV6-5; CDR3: CASSSARDEKLFF; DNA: TGTGCCAGCAGTTCCGCCCGGGATGAAAAACTGTTTTTT
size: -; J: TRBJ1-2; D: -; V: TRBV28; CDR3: CASSSQGFYGYTF; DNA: TGTGCCAGCAGTTCCCAGGGGTTTTATGGCTACACCTTC
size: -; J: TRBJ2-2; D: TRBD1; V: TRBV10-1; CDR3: CASSEARGHGELFF; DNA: TGCGCCAGCAGTGAGGCCAGGGGGCACGGGGAGCTGTTTTTT
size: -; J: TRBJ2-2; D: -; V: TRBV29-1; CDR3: CSALAGAGTGELFF; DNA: TGCAGCGCTCTAGCAGGGGCAGGGACCGGGGAGCTGTTTTTT
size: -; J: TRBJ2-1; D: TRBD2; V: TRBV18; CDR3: CASSLQPSGDFSSYNEQFF; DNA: TGTGCCAGCTCACTACAACCAAGCGGGGACTTTAGCTCCTACAATGAGCAGTTCTTC
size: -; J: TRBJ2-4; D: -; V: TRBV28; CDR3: CASSALRRLKNIQYF; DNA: TGTGCCAGCAGTGCCCTTCGGCGGCTCAAAAACATTCAGTACTTC
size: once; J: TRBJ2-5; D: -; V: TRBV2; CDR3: CASSEEQGGGETQYF; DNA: TGTGCCAGCAGTGAGGAGCAGGGAGGAGGAGAGACCCAGTACTTC
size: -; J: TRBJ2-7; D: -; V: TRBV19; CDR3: CASMGRGGYEQYF; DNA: TGTGCCAGTATGGGCCGGGGTGGATACGAGCAGTACTTC
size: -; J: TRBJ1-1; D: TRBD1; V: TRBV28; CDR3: CASSSQTGVDTEAFF; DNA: TGTGCCAGCAGTTCCCAAACAGGGGTTGACACTGAAGCTTTCTTT
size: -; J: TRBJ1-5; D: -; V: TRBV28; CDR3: CASTDAGNQPQHF; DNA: TGTGCCAGCACCGACGCGGGAAATCAGCCCCAGCATTTT
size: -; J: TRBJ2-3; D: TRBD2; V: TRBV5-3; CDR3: CARSSLGTSGRTPDTQYF; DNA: TGTGCCAGAAGCTCCTTAGGGACTAGCGGGAGGACCCCAGATACGCAGTATTTT
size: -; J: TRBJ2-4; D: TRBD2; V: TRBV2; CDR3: CASSESSGLAKNIQYF; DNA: TGTGCCAGCAGTGAGTCTAGCGGACTAGCCAAAAACATTCAGTACTTC
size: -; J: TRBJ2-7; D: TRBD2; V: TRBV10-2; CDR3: CASTLAGEGEQYF; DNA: TGCGCCAGCACCTTAGCGGGAGAGGGGGAGCAGTACTTC
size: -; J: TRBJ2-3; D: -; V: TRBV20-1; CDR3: CSASKSDTQYF; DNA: TGCAGTGCTAGTAAATCAGATACGCAGTATTTT
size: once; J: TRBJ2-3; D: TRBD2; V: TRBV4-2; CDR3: CASSQVLAGELYTDTQYF; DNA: TGTGCCAGCAGCCAGGTACTAGCGGGGGAGTTATACACAGATACGCAGTATTTT
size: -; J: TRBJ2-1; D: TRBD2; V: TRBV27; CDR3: CASSLIASGGRGYNEQFF; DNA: TGTGCCAGCAGTTTAATCGCTAGCGGGGGCCGGGGTTACAATGAGCAGTTCTTC
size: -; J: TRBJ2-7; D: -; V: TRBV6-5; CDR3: CASSRGPGAPLQYF; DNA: TGTGCCAGCAGCCGTGGCCCGGGAGCCCCCCTGCAGTACTTC
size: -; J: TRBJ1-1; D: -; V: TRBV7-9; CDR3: CASSSSGGWTEAFF; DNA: TGTGCCAGCAGCTCTAGCGGGGGGTGGACTGAAGCTTTCTTT
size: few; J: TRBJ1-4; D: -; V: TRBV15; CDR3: CATSKEEWEKRNEKLFF; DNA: TGTGCCACCAGCAAAGAGGAATGGGAGAAACGCAATGAAAAACTGTTTTTT
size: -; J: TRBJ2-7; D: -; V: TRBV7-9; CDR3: CSSSLGGGSYEQYF; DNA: TGTTCCAGCAGCTTAGGGGGGGGTTCCTACGAGCAGTACTTC